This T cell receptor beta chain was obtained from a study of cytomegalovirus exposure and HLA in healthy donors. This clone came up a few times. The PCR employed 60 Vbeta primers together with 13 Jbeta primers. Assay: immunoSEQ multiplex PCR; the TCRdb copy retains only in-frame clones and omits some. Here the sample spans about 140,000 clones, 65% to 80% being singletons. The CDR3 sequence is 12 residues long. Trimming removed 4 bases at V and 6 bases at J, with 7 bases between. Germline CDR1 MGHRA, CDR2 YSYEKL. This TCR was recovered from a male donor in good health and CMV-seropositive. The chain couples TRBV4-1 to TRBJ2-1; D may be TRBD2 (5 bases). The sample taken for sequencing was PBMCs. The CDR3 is CASSPGINEQFF. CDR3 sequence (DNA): TGCGCCAGCAGCCCGGGGATCAATGAGCAGTTCTTC.